This T cell receptor (beta chain) was recovered during a study of blood T cell dynamics during melanoma immunotherapy. Regarding the study as a whole: Clones driving repertoire changes may be melanoma-specific or general immune activation.

Libraries were prepared by immunoSEQ multiplex PCR; TCRdb keeps only in-frame clonotypes and omits some of them. This sample has about 14,000 clones; about nine tenths occur once, and the top ten carry around 5%. Of note for this clone: Its antigen is not identified.

Time point: week 3, after first cycle of checkpoint inhibitor. One draw preceded checkpoint blockade; another followed its first cycle at week 3. The V gene lost 6 bases and the J gene lost 0 bases, with 8 bases spanning the gap. There are 13 residues in the CDR3. The germline V gene encodes CDR1 SGHRS and CDR2 YFSETQ. Here the sequenced sample was blood, taken from a patient treated with checkpoint blockade. The chain combines TRBV5-1 with TRBJ2-3; no definite D call. This receptor was identified in a human donor with melanoma. The CDR3 coding sequence is TGCGCCAGCAATCCACCTAGCACAGATACGCAGTATTTT. Protein: CASNPPSTDTQYF.